Listed below are T cell receptor beta chains from one sample, sequenced in a study of cytomegalovirus exposure and HLA in healthy donors. Sequencing used immunoSEQ multiplex PCR; TCRdb keeps in-frame clones, though not all of them. The sample has 150,000 to 200,000 clones, approximately 84% seen once. Sequencing input: PBMCs. The receptors come from a man younger than 30 in good health and CMV-seropositive. Each CDR3 is given with its conserved first and last residue. Each record gives: V gene, J gene, CDR3 length, CDR3 protein.

>TRBV6-5|TRBJ1-2|12
CASSLELGGYTF
>TRBV7-6|TRBJ2-7|14
CASSSFREAYEQYF
>TRBV7-9|TRBJ1-5|13
CASSPAHGQPQHF
>TRBV11-2|TRBJ1-1|12
CASSFGDTEAFF
>TRBV25-1|TRBJ1-1|13
CASSEQGNTEAFF
>TRBV6-5|TRBJ1-2|14
CASSPVGVGYGYTF
>TRBV6-5|TRBJ2-7|14
CASSYSAGSYEQYF
>TRBV6-5|TRBJ1-5|14
CASSSAGGGQPQHF
>TRBV9|TRBJ2-2|16
CASSPHGQGSTGELFF
>TRBV9|TRBJ2-7|16
CASSPAEGLAIYEQYF
>TRBV30|TRBJ1-5|16
CAWSVRRGVGNQPQHF
>TRBV7-2|TRBJ2-7|16
CASSPRGGQSSYEQYF
>TRBV5-6|TRBJ1-6|16
CASSTTGDSYNSPLHF
>TRBV5-1|TRBJ2-6|15
CASMTGATGANGLTF
>TRBV5-4|TRBJ1-2|13
CASSFRGDYGYTF
>TRBV18|TRBJ2-3|16
CASSPASGGWTDTQYF
>TRBV29-1|TRBJ2-1|15
CSVEDPGISYNEQFF
>TRBV11-1|TRBJ1-1|16
CASSLNRGVVNTEAFF
>TRBV7-9|TRBJ1-4|14
CASSLGQGDEKLFF
>TRBV9|TRBJ2-2|15
CASSVAGANTGELFF
>TRBV11-2|TRBJ1-5|14
CASSLTGLVQPQHF
>TRBV19|TRBJ1-2|15
CASSPDPTGDYGYTF